This T cell receptor beta chain was sequenced in a study of blood T cell repertoires in COVID-19 (dated by TCRdb to the early 2020s). Study-wide context: The collaborator samples originated in the United States, Italy and Spain and spanned the acute and convalescent phases of COVID-19. The material from the prospective study consisted of cDNA or gDNA derived from T cells, B-cell-depleted T cells, or PBMCs. Subjects who had been exposed to COVID-19, were actively infected with it, or had recovered from it provided the deeply sampled blood TCRbeta repertoires that made up the dataset. The repertoires were released in a freely available public database meant as a resource for research on the immune response to SARS-CoV-2. The samples were drawn from the first 160 participants of the ongoing ImmuneRACE study and from under 1,500 subjects provided by 6 global collaborators. Nearly every sample came with metadata listing a de-identified subject ID, COVID-19 status, age in years and sex. HLA class I and class II types, where available, came from metadata supplied by the sample provider rather than from assay-based typing.

This clone has just one count. Its antigen has not been determined. No clone much larger than this one lies a single base away; base qualities are absent. Each collaborating institution followed its own protocols to collect whole blood in K2EDTA tubes. For TCRbeta analysis, collaborator samples were shipped as frozen whole blood, as isolated PBMCs, or as DNA extracted from either sample type. TCRbeta CDR3 regions were amplified from genomic DNA by means of the immunoSEQ Assay, a bias-controlled multiplex PCR. The study's own analysis went as follows. Nucleated cell counts per sample were estimated from amplification of reference gene primers within the assay. To quantify the absolute abundance of each unique TCRbeta CDR3 rearrangement, sequence reads were collapsed and filtered. Productive Simpson clonality was computed per sample as the square root of Simpson's diversity index over productive rearrangements. In TCRdb, the immuneACCESS table is reduced to in-frame sequences with V and J assigned. These tables do not hold every clone; where another copy was compared, an unresolved V gene accounts for under half, and the others remain unexplained. D and trimming come from the DNA, and the V and J calls and clone size come from that table. The sample table shows tens of thousands of clones, and roughly 85% are seen once. The ten largest account for about 10% of the sample.

Based on the germline V gene, the CDR1 and CDR2 sequences are ENHRY and SYGVKD. V gives up 0 bases and J gives up 2 bases, and the segment between their germline ends measures 13 bases. The CDR3, from cysteine to phenylalanine, totals 17 residues. Only the CDR3 DNA is retained, 51 bases long and in frame from the first base. The investigation overall reported the following: The amount of clinical and demographic metadata varied by source and participant and was provided uncurated.

The receptor chain draws on TRBV10-3 and TRBJ1-4; no D segment can be confidently identified. The sequence was collected from a human donor in a cohort sampled during active COVID-19. The sequenced sample consisted of peripheral blood. The DNA sequence is given as TGTGCCATCAGTGAGTCAGAAGGGCGGGCGACTAATGAAAAACTGTTTTTT. Its product reads: CAISESEGRATNEKLFF.